The rows below give T cell receptor beta chains drawn from one sample of a study of blood T cells in healthy people across ages. TCRdb re-called the 5' RACE reads through MiXCR, storing one row per CDR3 protein. Of roughly 1,000,000 distinct CDR3 sequences detected, roughly 24% appear once; the ten largest clones hold 0.65% to 0.95%. This sample also appeared in a second study, on T cells of mothers and their children.

The sequenced sample was blood. These receptors originate from a girl aged 2-10 years in good health. Both conserved end residues are part of each CDR3. D genes are given only for firm matches. The listing skips clone size in some rows; elsewhere it reads once, few, many or a size class.

CASSLLGQRPYEQYF,TGTGCCAGCAGCTTGCTCGGACAGAGACCCTACGAGCAGTACTTC,-,15,-,TRBJ2-7,TRBV7-9
CASSGERSSYEQCF,TGTGCCAGCAGTGGTGAGAGGAGCTCCTACGAGCAGTGCTTC,-,14,-,TRBJ2-7,TRBV2
CASSRDSNTGELFF,TGTGCCAGCAGTCGCGACAGTAACACCGGGGAGCTGTTTTTT,-,14,few,TRBJ2-2,TRBV6-2/TRBV6-3
CASSLVRDGSTQYF,TGTGCCAGCAGCTTGGTCAGGGACGGGTCGACCCAGTACTTC,-,14,few,TRBJ2-5,TRBV5-6
CASSQKAGGPLFF,TGCGCCAGCAGCCAGAAGGCGGGGGGGCCCTTGTTCTTC,TRBD2,13,-,TRBJ2-1,TRBV4-3
CSVEEKTGGEPYEQYF,TGCAGCGTTGAAGAAAAGACAGGGGGTGAACCCTACGAGCAGTACTTC,TRBD1,16,few,TRBJ2-7,TRBV29-1
CASSLEARQGAGETQYF,TGTGCCAGCAGCTTAGAAGCCCGACAGGGGGCTGGGGAGACCCAGTACTTC,TRBD1,17,-,TRBJ2-5,TRBV7-9
CASSFSGGENPLLPTEQYF,TGTGCCAGCAGCTTTAGCGGGGGGGAGAACCCTCTGCTCCCCACCGAGCAGTACTTC,TRBD2,19,-,TRBJ2-7,TRBV7-9
CASSFAGFYRSPLHF,TGTGCCAGCAGCTTTGCAGGGTTTTACAGATCACCCCTCCACTTT,-,15,-,TRBJ1-6,TRBV11-2
CATSDSLDRRYF,TGTGCCACCAGTGACTCACTGGATCGTCGGTACTTC,-,12,few,TRBJ2-7,TRBV24-1
CASRPGTEDNSPLHF,TGTGCCAGCAGGCCCGGGACCGAGGATAATTCACCCCTCCACTTT,-,15,-,TRBJ1-6,TRBV6-5
CSARDFRVTGELFF,TGCAGTGCTAGAGATTTTAGGGTCACCGGGGAGCTGTTTTTT,-,14,-,TRBJ2-2,TRBV20-1
CASSQRIGGFGNSPLHF,TGTGCCAGCAGCCAAAGAATAGGGGGGTTTGGAAATTCACCCCTCCACTTT,-,17,few,TRBJ1-6,TRBV14
CASSNRNSSEETQYF,TGTGCCAGCAGCAATCGGAACTCCAGTGAAGAGACCCAGTACTTC,-,15,-,TRBJ2-5,TRBV21-1
CRTKGGHSAKLFF,TGCAGAACCAAGGGTGGCCACTCGGCAAAACTGTTTTTT,-,13,once,TRBJ1-4,TRBV29-1
CASIPGLSDEQYF,TGTGCCAGCATTCCGGGACTATCGGACGAGCAGTACTTC,TRBD2,13,-,TRBJ2-7,TRBV28
CASSWDRVYGYTF,TGTGCCAGCAGTTGGGACAGGGTCTATGGCTACACCTTC,TRBD1,13,few,TRBJ1-2,TRBV28
CAIKKEGSTDTQYF,TGTGCCATCAAGAAGGAGGGGAGCACAGATACGCAGTATTTT,-,14,few,TRBJ2-3,TRBV10-3
CASSGQTGEQYF,TGTGCCAGCAGCGGACAGACTGGCGAGCAGTACTTC,-,12,-,TRBJ2-7,TRBV9
CASSLGSGYMETQYF,TGTGCTAGCAGCTTAGGATCAGGTTATATGGAGACCCAGTACTTC,-,15,-,TRBJ2-5,TRBV7-7
CASSLERLAVEWDNEQFF,TGTGCCAGCAGCTTGGAGAGACTAGCGGTAGAATGGGACAATGAGCAGTTCTTC,TRBD2,18,-,TRBJ2-1,TRBV5-6
CASSPYKSSGNTIYF,TGTGCCAGCAGCCCATACAAGTCATCTGGAAACACCATATATTTT,-,15,few,TRBJ1-3,TRBV9
CSARGPRDQETQYF,TGCAGTGCTAGGGGACCGCGAGACCAAGAGACCCAGTACTTC,-,14,few,TRBJ2-5,TRBV20-1
CSVCPGTEYPQQYF,TGCAGCGTTTGTCCCGGGACGGAATACCCTCAGCAGTACTTC,-,14,-,TRBJ2-7,TRBV29-1
CASSQDRLLAYEQYF,TGCGCCAGCAGCCAAGATCGGCTACTAGCCTACGAGCAGTACTTC,-,15,-,TRBJ2-7,TRBV4-1
CASSFPGTYNEQFF,TGTGCCAGCAGTTTTCCGGGGACCTACAATGAGCAGTTCTTC,-,14,-,TRBJ2-1,TRBV6-2/TRBV6-3
CSPIKAPEQYF,TGCAGCCCTATAAAAGCTCCCGAGCAGTACTTC,-,11,few,TRBJ2-7,TRBV20-1
CASSLSSILRDNTGELFF,TGTGCCAGCAGCTTATCGTCAATCCTCAGGGACAACACCGGGGAGCTGTTTTTT,-,18,-,TRBJ2-2,TRBV7-9
CSVEDLPLEAFF,TGCAGCGTTGAAGATCTCCCACTGGAGGCTTTCTTT,-,12,-,TRBJ1-1,TRBV29-1
CASSLMFGGQGVVTAQPQHF,TGTGCCAGCAGCTTAATGTTTGGAGGGCAGGGGGTGGTAACGGCTCAGCCCCAGCATTTT,TRBD1,20,-,TRBJ1-5,TRBV11-2
CASSHREVAGVIETQYF,TGTGCCAGCAGCCATAGGGAGGTAGCGGGGGTTATAGAGACCCAGTACTTC,TRBD2,17,-,TRBJ2-5,TRBV11-3
CASSEVRKFF,TGTGCCAGCAGCGAGGTCCGAAAGTTCTTC,-,10,few,TRBJ2-5,TRBV6-6
CASSLVNSYYEQYF,TGTGCCAGCAGCTTAGTTAACAGCTACTACGAGCAGTACTTC,-,14,-,TRBJ2-7,TRBV7-2
CASNGRGWTDSYNSPLHF,TGTGCCAGCAACGGGAGGGGATGGACTGACAGCTATAATTCACCCCTCCACTTT,-,18,-,TRBJ1-6,TRBV5-6
CASSFTGTGATTYEQYF,TGTGCCAGCAGTTTTACCGGGACAGGGGCCACTACCTACGAGCAGTACTTC,TRBD1,17,-,TRBJ2-7,TRBV6-2/TRBV6-3